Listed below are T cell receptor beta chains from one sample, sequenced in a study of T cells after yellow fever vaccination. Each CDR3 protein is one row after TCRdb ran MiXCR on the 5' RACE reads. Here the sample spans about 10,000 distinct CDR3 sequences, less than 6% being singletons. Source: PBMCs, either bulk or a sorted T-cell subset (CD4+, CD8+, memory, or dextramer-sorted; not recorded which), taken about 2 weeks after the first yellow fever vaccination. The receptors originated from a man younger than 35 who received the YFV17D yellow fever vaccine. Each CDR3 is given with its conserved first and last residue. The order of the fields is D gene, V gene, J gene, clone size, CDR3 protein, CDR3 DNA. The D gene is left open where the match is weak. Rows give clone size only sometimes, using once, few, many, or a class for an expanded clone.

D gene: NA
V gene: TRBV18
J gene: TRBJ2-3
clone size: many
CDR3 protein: CASSWKPEDTQYF
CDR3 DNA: TGTGCCAGCTCATGGAAGCCGGAGGATACGCAGTATTTT

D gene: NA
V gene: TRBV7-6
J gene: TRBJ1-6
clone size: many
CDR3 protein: CASSPGLTSPLHF
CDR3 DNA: TGTGCCAGCAGCCCCGGGCTAACTTCACCCCTCCACTTT

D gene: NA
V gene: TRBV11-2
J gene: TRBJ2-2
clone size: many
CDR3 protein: CASSVSLGWTGELFF
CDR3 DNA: TGTGCCAGCAGCGTATCTTTGGGGTGGACCGGGGAGCTGTTTTTT

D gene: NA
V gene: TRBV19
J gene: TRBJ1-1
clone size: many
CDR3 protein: CASIPGLGRNTEAFF
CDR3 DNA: TGTGCCAGTATCCCCGGGTTGGGGAGGAACACTGAAGCTTTCTTT

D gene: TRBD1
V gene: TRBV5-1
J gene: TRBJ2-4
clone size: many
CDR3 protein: CASSLAGGQGFLAKNIQYF
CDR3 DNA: TGCGCCAGCAGCTTGGCGGGGGGACAGGGGTTTCTAGCCAAAAACATTCAGTACTTC

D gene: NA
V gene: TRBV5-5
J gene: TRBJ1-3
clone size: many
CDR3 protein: CASSLGRFLSSGNTIYF
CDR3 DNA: TGTGCCAGCAGCTTAGGACGGTTTCTAAGCTCTGGAAACACCATATATTTT

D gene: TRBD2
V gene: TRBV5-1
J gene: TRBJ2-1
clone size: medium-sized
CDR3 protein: CASSPLPGGQNEQFF
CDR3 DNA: TGCGCCAGCAGCCCGCTCCCGGGGGGGCAGAATGAGCAGTTCTTC

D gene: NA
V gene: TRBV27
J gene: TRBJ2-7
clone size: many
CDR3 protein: CASSLRISYEQYF
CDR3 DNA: TGTGCCAGCAGTTTGCGGATATCCTACGAGCAGTACTTC

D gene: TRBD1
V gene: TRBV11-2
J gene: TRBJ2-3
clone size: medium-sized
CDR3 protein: CASSLWGQGNPDTQYF
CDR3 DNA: TGTGCCAGCAGCTTATGGGGACAGGGGAACCCAGATACGCAGTATTTT

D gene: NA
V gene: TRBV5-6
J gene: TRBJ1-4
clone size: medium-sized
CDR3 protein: CASSPVADEKLFF
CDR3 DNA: TGTGCCAGTTCCCCCGTGGCGGATGAAAAACTGTTTTTT

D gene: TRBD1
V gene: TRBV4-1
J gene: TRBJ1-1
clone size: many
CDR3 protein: CASSQDGRGPFF
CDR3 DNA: TGCGCCAGCAGCCAAGATGGGAGGGGGCCTTTCTTT

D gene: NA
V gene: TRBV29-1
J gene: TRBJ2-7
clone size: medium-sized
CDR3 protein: CSATESYEQYF
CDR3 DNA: TGCAGCGCTACGGAGTCCTACGAGCAGTACTTC

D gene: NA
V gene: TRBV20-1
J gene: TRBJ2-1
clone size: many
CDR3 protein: CSAPRTPGPDNEQFF
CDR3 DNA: TGCAGTGCTCCACGGACACCAGGGCCAGACAATGAGCAGTTCTTC

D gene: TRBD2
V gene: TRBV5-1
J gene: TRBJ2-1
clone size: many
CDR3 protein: CASSLGGGAINEQFF
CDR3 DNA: TGCGCCAGCAGTCTGGGCGGGGGGGCCATCAATGAGCAGTTCTTC

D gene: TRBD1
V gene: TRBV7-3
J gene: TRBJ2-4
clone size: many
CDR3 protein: CASSDRTGAQYF
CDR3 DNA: TGTGCCAGCAGCGACAGGACAGGGGCCCAGTACTTC

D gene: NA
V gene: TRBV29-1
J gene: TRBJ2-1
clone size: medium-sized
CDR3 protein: CSVGGQDYNEQFF
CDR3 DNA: TGCAGCGTTGGTGGACAAGACTACAATGAGCAGTTCTTC

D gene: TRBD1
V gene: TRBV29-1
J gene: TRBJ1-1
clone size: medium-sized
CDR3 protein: CSVGQGVSLRTMNTEAFF
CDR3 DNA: TGCAGCGTGGGACAGGGGGTTTCTCTACGGACGATGAACACTGAAGCTTTCTTT

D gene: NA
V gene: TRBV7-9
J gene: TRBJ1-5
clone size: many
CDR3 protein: CASSRWGVNNSNQPQHF
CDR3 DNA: TGTGCCAGCAGCCGGTGGGGAGTGAATAATAGCAATCAGCCCCAGCATTTT

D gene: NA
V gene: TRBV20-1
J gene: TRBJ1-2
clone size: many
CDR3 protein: CSTPVLGSGYTF
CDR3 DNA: TGCAGTACACCGGTCCTCGGGTCTGGCTACACCTTC

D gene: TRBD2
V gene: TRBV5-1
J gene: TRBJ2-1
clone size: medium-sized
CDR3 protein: CASSFGGGAHNEQFF
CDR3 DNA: TGCGCCAGCAGCTTCGGCGGGGGGGCCCACAATGAGCAGTTCTTC

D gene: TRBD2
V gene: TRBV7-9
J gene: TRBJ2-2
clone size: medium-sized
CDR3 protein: CASSFLAGANTGELFF
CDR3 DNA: TGTGCCAGCAGCTTCTTAGCGGGGGCGAACACCGGGGAGCTGTTTTTT

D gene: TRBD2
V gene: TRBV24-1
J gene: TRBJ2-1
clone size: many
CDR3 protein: CATSDPASGNEQFF
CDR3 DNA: TGTGCCACCAGTGACCCGGCTAGCGGCAATGAGCAGTTCTTC

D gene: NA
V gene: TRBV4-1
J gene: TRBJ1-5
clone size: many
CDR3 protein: CASSQDHRGGWEPQHF
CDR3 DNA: TGCGCCAGCAGCCAAGATCATCGGGGCGGGTGGGAGCCCCAGCATTTT

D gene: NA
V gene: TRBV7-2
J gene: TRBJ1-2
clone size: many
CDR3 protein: CASSLDQNYGYTF
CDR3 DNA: TGTGCCAGCAGCTTAGACCAGAACTATGGCTACACCTTC

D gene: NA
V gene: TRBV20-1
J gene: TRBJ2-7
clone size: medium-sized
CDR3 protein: CTATRDHSSEQYF
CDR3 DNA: TGCACCGCCACCAGGGACCATTCTTCTGAGCAGTACTTC

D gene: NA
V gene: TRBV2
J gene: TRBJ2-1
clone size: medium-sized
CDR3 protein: CASRGAGEQFF
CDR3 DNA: TGTGCCAGCAGGGGGGCTGGGGAGCAGTTCTTC

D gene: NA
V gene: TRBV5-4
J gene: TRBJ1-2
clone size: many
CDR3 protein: CASSFTGSYGYTF
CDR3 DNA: TGTGCCAGCAGCTTTACAGGGTCCTATGGCTACACCTTC

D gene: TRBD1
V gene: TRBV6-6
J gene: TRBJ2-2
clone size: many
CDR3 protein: CASSGQGTGELFF
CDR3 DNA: TGTGCCAGCAGTGGACAGGGAACCGGGGAGCTGTTTTTT

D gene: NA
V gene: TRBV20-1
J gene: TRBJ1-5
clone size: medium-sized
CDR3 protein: CSARKLLRGRKVNQPQHF
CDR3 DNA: TGCAGTGCTAGAAAACTCCTCCGGGGGAGGAAGGTTAATCAGCCCCAGCATTTT

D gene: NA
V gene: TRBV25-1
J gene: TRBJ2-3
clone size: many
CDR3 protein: CASGSSTDTQYF
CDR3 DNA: TGTGCCAGCGGATCTAGCACAGATACGCAGTATTTT

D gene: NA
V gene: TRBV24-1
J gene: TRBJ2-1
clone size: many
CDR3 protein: CATSEFTGSWFF
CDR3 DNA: TGTGCCACCAGTGAATTTACAGGGTCTTGGTTCTTC

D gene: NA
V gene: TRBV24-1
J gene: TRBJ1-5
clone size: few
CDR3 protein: CATSGAGNQPQHF
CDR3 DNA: TGTGCCACCTCAGGGGCGGGTAATCAGCCCCAGCATTTT

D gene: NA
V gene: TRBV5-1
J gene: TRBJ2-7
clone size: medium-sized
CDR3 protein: CASSLDTRNYEQYF
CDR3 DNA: TGCGCCAGCAGCTTGGATACTAGGAACTACGAGCAGTACTTC

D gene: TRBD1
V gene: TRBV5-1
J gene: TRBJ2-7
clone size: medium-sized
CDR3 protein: CASSIGQGAFEQYF
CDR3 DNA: TGCGCCAGCAGCATAGGACAGGGGGCGTTCGAGCAGTACTTC

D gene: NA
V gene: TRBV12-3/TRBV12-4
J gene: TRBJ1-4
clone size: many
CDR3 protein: CASLRRVNEKLFF
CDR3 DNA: TGTGCCAGCCTGCGTCGAGTTAATGAAAAACTGTTTTTT

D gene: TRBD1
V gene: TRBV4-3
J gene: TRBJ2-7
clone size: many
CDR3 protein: CASSQDGTGLYEQYF
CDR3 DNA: TGCGCCAGCAGCCAAGACGGGACAGGGCTGTACGAGCAGTACTTC

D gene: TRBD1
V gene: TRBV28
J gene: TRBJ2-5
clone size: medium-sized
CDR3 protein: CASSFLADRGRETQYF
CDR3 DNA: TGTGCCAGCAGTTTTCTGGCTGACAGGGGTAGAGAGACCCAGTACTTC

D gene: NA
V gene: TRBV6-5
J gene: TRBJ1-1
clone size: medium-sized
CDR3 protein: CASSYSTDTEAFF
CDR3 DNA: TGTGCCAGCAGTTACTCGACGGACACTGAAGCTTTCTTT

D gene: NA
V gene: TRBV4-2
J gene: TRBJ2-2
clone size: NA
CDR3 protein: CASSPGIFCWVLFF
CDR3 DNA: TGTGCCAGCAGCCCTGGGATCTTCTGCTGGGTGCTGTTTTTT

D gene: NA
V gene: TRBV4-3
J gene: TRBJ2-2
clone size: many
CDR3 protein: CASSPGASVPGELFF
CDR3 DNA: TGCGCCAGCAGTCCTGGGGCTAGTGTCCCCGGGGAGCTGTTTTTT

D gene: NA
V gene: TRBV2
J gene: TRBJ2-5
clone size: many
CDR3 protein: CASTLAEETQYF
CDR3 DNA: TGTGCCAGCACGCTGGCAGAAGAGACCCAGTACTTC

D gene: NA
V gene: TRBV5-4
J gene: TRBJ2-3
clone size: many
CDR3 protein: CASSRGGTTDTQYF
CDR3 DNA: TGTGCCAGCAGCAGGGGGGGGACCACAGATACGCAGTATTTT

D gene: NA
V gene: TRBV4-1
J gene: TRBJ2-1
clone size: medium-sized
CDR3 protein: CASSQDPGAYQFF
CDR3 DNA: TGCGCCAGCAGCCAAGATCCCGGGGCCTACCAGTTCTTC

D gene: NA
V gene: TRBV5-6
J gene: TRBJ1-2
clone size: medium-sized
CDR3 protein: CASSFGTQSYGYTF
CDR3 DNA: TGTGCCAGCAGCTTCGGTACGCAGAGCTATGGCTACACCTTC